These 27 T cell receptor beta chains were all obtained from the same sample, sequenced in a study of OX40 agonist ivuxolimab in advanced cancers. Method: immunoSEQ multiplex PCR; TCRdb's copy keeps in-frame clones and lacks some. The sample lists tens of thousands of clones, 75% to 90% occurring once. Sequences were derived from CD4+ or CD8+ T cells sorted from blood, sampled in a trial of the OX40 agonist ivuxolimab. Every receptor here comes from an adult with an advanced solid tumor such as melanoma, head and neck, liver or kidney cancer.

This clone was seen just once. The V and J genes are TRBV11-2 and TRBJ2-7; D remains unclear. The V and J ends lost 0 bases and 2 bases respectively, with 11 bases between them. Germline-derived CDR1 and CDR2 are SGHAT and FQNNGV. The CDR3 is 15 amino acids. The CDR3 DNA is TGTGCCAGCAGCTTAGACACCGGACGGACCTACGAGCAGTACTTC. Encoded protein: CASSLDTGRTYEQYF.

The CDR3 loop reads CASSPQSDTDQPQHF. The CDR3 nucleotides read TGTGCCAGCAGCCCTCAATCAGACACGGACCAGCCCCAGCATTTT. J is TRBJ1-5 and V is TRBV7-2; D is unclear. Germline-derived CDR1 and CDR2 are SGHTA and FQGNSA. The CDR3 sequence is 15 residues long. V lost 5 bases and J 7 bases, leaving 18 bases between the germline ends.

This clone was counted a single time. The V gene is TRBV19, the J gene TRBJ2-1, with 9 positions matching TRBD1. The CDR3 extends over 15 amino acids. Germline-derived CDR1 and CDR2 are LNHDA and SQIVND (reference sequence). J gave up 7 bases and V 1 base, and 5 bases lay outside the gene matches. The CDR3 DNA is TGTGCCAGTAGTATAGGGGACAGGGAATGGAATGAGCAGTTCTTC. It translates to CASSIGDREWNEQFF.

CDR3 bases: TGTGCCAGCAATCCGCAGCTGAGCTCCTACGAGCAGTACTTC. Translation: CASNPQLSSYEQYF. The gene calls are TRBV2 and TRBJ2-7; no firm D call. Looked up from germline, CDR1 is SNHLY and CDR2 is FYNNEI. The CDR3 is 14 residues long. V dropped 7 bases and J dropped 0 bases, with 13 bases sitting between them.

This clone was observed a handful of times. This chain joins TRBV30 and TRBJ2-5; D assignment may be TRBD1 or TRBD2 (5 bases each). The CDR3 contains 12 residues. V was shortened by 5 bases and J by 5 bases, with 12 bases between the two germline ends. Germline loops: CDR1 GTSNPN, CDR2 SVGIG (reference sequence). The CDR3 reads CAWGGPRETQYF. Here the CDR3 DNA reads TGTGCCTGGGGGGGACCAAGGGAGACCCAGTACTTC.

The rearrangement uses TRBV2 and TRBJ2-6; D call uncertain. Germline-derived CDR1 and CDR2 are SNHLY and FYNNEI. With 0 bases removed from V and 1 base from J, the gap between germline ends came to 10 bases. The CDR3 has 17 residues. CDR3: CASSEALGSSGANVLTF. The CDR3 DNA sequence: TGTGCCAGCAGTGAAGCGCTTGGGTCTTCTGGGGCCAACGTCCTGACTTTC.

The V gene is TRBV5-1, the J gene TRBJ2-5; the D gene is possibly TRBD1 (6 bases). V was shortened by 5 bases and J by 7 bases, with 18 bases between the two germline ends. The CDR3 is 14 amino acids. Per the germline V gene, CDR1 is SGHRS and CDR2 is YFSETQ. CDR3 loop: CASRGHSQGGTQYF. In nucleotides, the CDR3 is TGCGCCAGCAGGGGACACTCCCAGGGTGGGACCCAGTACTTC.

This chain's CDR3 is CASSHAGVGLLNTEAFF. CDR3 coding DNA: TGTGCCAGCAGCCATGCCGGGGTAGGGCTTTTGAACACTGAAGCTTTCTTT. The rearrangement links TRBV11-3 to TRBJ1-1; D ambiguous. The CDR3 covers 17 residues. The germline CDR1 and CDR2 sequences are SGHNT and YENEEA. Trimming took off 5 bases at V and 0 bases at J, with 19 bases between the two ends.

This clone was detected once. The chain uses TRBV2 and TRBJ2-1; D is perhaps TRBD1 or TRBD2 (5 bases each). Trimming pared 6 bases from V and 8 bases from J, leaving 14 bases between. Germline V gene lookup returns CDR1 SNHLY and CDR2 FYNNEI. The length of the CDR3 is 13 residues. The chain's CDR3 is CASSPGGRDEQFF. The DNA for the CDR3 is TGTGCCAGCAGCCCTGGGGGAAGGGATGAGCAGTTCTTC.

The rearrangement links TRBV7-8 to TRBJ1-1; D is possibly TRBD1 (6 bases). The CDR3 is 13 residues long. V was cut by 5 bases and J by 4 bases, with 11 bases left in between. Per the germline V gene, CDR1 is SGHVS and CDR2 is FQNEAQ. The CDR3 coding sequence is TGTGCCAGCAGCGTCACAGGGATCACTGAAGCTTTCTTT. Amino acids: CASSVTGITEAFF.

This chain links TRBV2 with TRBJ2-3, with 13 bases aligning to TRBD2. This CDR3 comprises 18 residues. The germline V gene encodes CDR1 SNHLY and CDR2 FYNNEI. Trimming took 6 bases from V and 2 from J; bases not matched to a gene: 11. This CDR3 is CASRPPPGLAGNTDTQYF. In nucleotides, the CDR3 is TGTGCCAGCAGGCCCCCCCCGGGACTAGCGGGAAACACAGATACGCAGTATTTT.

V and J are TRBV29-1 and TRBJ2-3; TRBD2 matches 10 bases. This CDR3 has 15 amino acids. CDR1 SQVTM and CDR2 ANQGSEA come from the germline V gene. The junction had 9 bases not matched to a gene; V was cut back by 7 bases and J by 2 bases. The CDR3 bases are TGCAGCGCTAAGCGGGAGGGCTCCTACACAGATACGCAGTATTTT. As protein: CSAKREGSYTDTQYF.

The CDR3 bases are TGTGCCAGCAGCCCCGGACAGGGGAGCAATCAGCCCCAGCATTTT. It specifies CASSPGQGSNQPQHF. This sequence joins TRBV7-8 and TRBJ1-5; 9 nucleotides line up with TRBD1. CDR3 length equals 15 residues. The germline V gene encodes CDR1 SGHVS and CDR2 FQNEAQ. The junction had 3 bases not matched to a gene; V was cut back by 5 bases and J by 1 base.

The CDR3 DNA is TGTGCCAGCAGCGGGACAGGGGCCAGCTCCTACGAGCAGTACTTC. This sequence encodes CASSGTGASSYEQYF. The J gene is TRBJ2-7, the V gene TRBV5-4, with 10 nucleotides matching TRBD1. The junction had 4 bases not matched to a gene; V was cut back by 4 bases and J by 0 bases. The CDR3 loop spans 15 amino acids. CDR1 and CDR2 from the germline V gene are SGHNT and YYREEE (reference sequence). Combining the CDR3 with reference TRBV5-4 and TRBJ2-7 gives the whole variable domain ETGVTQSPTHLIKTRGQQVTLRCSSQSGHNTVSWYQQALGQGPQFIFQYYREEENGRGNFPPRFSGLQFPNYSSELNVNALELDDSALYLCASSGTGASSYEQYFGPGTRLTVT.

The chain has TRBV21-1 and TRBJ1-1. TRBV21-1 is a recognized pseudogene. CDR3 size: 16 residues. CDR3 sequence reads: CASSTRGSQGLGEAFF. The CDR3 DNA is TGTGCCAGCAGCACCCGCGGGAGTCAGGGCCTTGGTGAAGCTTTCTTT.

The chain employs TRBV5-6 and TRBJ2-1; perhaps TRBD1 as D (6 bases). The V end was cut by 4 bases, the J end by 7 bases, with 12 bases between. From germline, CDR1 is SGHDT and CDR2 YYEEEE. The CDR3 is 13 residues long. CDR3 amino acids: CASSVRRGNEQFF. DNA for the CDR3: TGTGCCAGCAGCGTACGCAGGGGTAATGAGCAGTTCTTC.

The V and J genes are TRBV9 and TRBJ1-1; D not resolved. Germline assignment: CDR1 SGDLS and CDR2 YYNGEE. The CDR3 length is 13 residues. Trimming stripped 2 bases from V and 0 bases from J, with 5 bases between. The CDR3 nucleotides are TGTGCCAGCAGCGTGAAGATGAACACTGAAGCTTTCTTT. As protein: CASSVKMNTEAFF.

The CDR3 sequence: CASSLEGGGHSPYEQYF. In DNA form, the CDR3 reads TGCGCCAGCAGCTTGGAAGGCGGTGGACACTCTCCCTACGAGCAGTACTTC. V and J are TRBV5-1 and TRBJ2-7; D perhaps matches TRBD1 (5 bases). The CDR3 spans 17 residues. The germline CDR1 and CDR2 sequences are SGHRS and YFSETQ. V lost 0 bases and J 2 bases, leaving 18 bases between the germline ends.

The CDR3 spells CASRAGGSTDTQYF. CDR3 bases: TGTGCCAGCCGAGCGGGGGGAAGCACAGATACGCAGTATTTT. The rearrangement joins TRBV11-3 to TRBJ2-3, with 9 nucleotides matching TRBD2. The CDR3 has 14 amino acids. Germline V lookup: CDR1 SGHNT, CDR2 YENEEA. V lost 8 bases to trimming and J lost 0 bases; unmatched junction nucleotides: 3.

This chain links TRBV6-5 with TRBJ2-5; TRBD1 matches 10 bases. TRBJ2-7 explains the end of the DNA better; the J call may be wrong. Germline CDR1 MNHEY, CDR2 SVGAGI. The CDR3 is made up of 15 amino acids. The CDR3 spells CASAKTGGWSYEQYF. The CDR3 nucleotides read TGTGCCAGCGCAAAGACAGGGGGCTGGTCCTACGAGCAGTACTTC.

The chain joins TRBV6-5 to TRBJ2-3; D gene uncertain. V was shortened by 6 bases and J by 2 bases, with 6 bases between the two germline ends. The CDR3 is 12 amino acids. Germline V gives CDR1 MNHEY, CDR2 SVGAGI. CDR3: CASRATTDTQYF. DNA for the CDR3: TGTGCCAGCAGGGCCACCACAGATACGCAGTATTTT.

J is TRBJ2-2 and V is TRBV18; 7 bases are shared with TRBD2. The CDR3 extends over 16 amino acids. Trimming took 5 bases from V and 1 from J; bases not matched to a gene: 7. CDR1 and CDR2 (germline): KGHSH, LQKENI. CDR3 nucleotides: TGTGCCAGCTCAAGTACGTTAGCGGGGAACACCGGGGAGCTGTTTTTT. Its protein is CASSSTLAGNTGELFF.

The chain is built from TRBV21-1 and TRBJ2-4; the table's D call, TRBD1, was not checked against the DNA. TRBV21-1 is noted as a pseudogene. This CDR3 contains 12 residues. The CDR3 bases are TGTGCCAGCTCGAACAGGAAAAACATTCAGTACTTC. It translates to CASSNRKNIQYF.

This chain connects TRBV27 to TRBJ1-2; possibly TRBD1 for D (6 bases). Germline V gene sequence: CDR1 MNHEY, CDR2 SMNVEV (reference sequence). Deletions cut 2 bases from V and 8 bases from J, with 12 bases between. CDR3 length equals 13 residues. The CDR3 spells CASSLNREGGYTF. Written as DNA, the CDR3 is TGTGCCAGCAGTTTAAACAGGGAGGGCGGCTACACCTTC.

The V and J genes are TRBV4-3 and TRBJ1-2; D gene ambiguous. CDR1 is LGHNA, CDR2 YSLEER, per germline. The germline V and J ends were trimmed by 0 bases and 2 bases, with 7 bases remaining between them. The CDR3 is 14 residues long. In nucleotides, the CDR3 is TGCGCCAGCAGCCAAGAAGCACAGAACTATGGCTACACCTTC. Its translation: CASSQEAQNYGYTF.

V is TRBV19 and J is TRBJ1-1; perhaps TRBD1 as D (5 bases). Trimming removed 7 bases from V and 5 bases from J, with 14 bases in between. CDR3 size: 13 residues. Looked up from germline, CDR1 is LNHDA and CDR2 is SQIVND (reference sequence). In DNA, the CDR3 is TGTGCCAGTACCCTCACGGGGGGAACTGAAGCTTTCTTT. Translated: CASTLTGGTEAFF.

The genes are TRBV11-2 and TRBJ2-7; the match to TRBD2 covers 8 bases. V lost 5 bases, J lost 7 bases, and 7 bases stayed unmatched. Germline assignment: CDR1 SGHAT and CDR2 FQNNGV. This CDR3 region has 13 residues. The CDR3 is CASSPRPGGEQYF. Written as DNA, the CDR3 is TGTGCCAGCAGCCCCCGACCGGGGGGGGAGCAGTACTTC.